The clone carrying this TCR beta chain came up a few times. The CDR3 consists of 12 residues. The V and J ends lost 6 bases and 3 bases respectively, with 9 bases between them. The germline V gene has CDR1 MNHNS and CDR2 SASEGT. Synthesis of TCR beta cDNA was carried out from approximately 500 ng total RNA with a constant-region primer. Employing slightly modified ARM-PCR, three nested multiplex PCR rounds were run, and these gave rise to the TCR beta libraries. Running roughly 10 cycles apiece, the first two PCR rounds relied on TRBV1-TRBV30 forward primers together with a C-beta reverse primer. TCRdb re-derived calls from the multiplex PCR reads in MiXCR, one entry per CDR3 protein. The table lists around 330,000 distinct CDR3 sequences, about three fifths of them singletons. RNA isolated from unsorted whole blood supplied the blood RNA, with germline DNA also extracted. The data originate from a study of tumor-infiltrating lymphocytes in primary liver carcinoma.

This receptor was obtained from a woman aged 25 to 39 with primary liver carcinoma and hepatitis B virus infection. Sequenced: peripheral blood. The rearrangement links TRBV6-1 to TRBJ2-7, with a weak D call TRBD2 (6 bases). This CDR3 is CASRDYGYEQYF. The CDR3 DNA is TGTGCCAGCAGGGACTATGGCTACGAGCAGTACTTC.